These T cell receptor beta chains were read from a single sample in a study of post-analysis software for immune sequencing data. TCRdb re-called the PCR reads through MiXCR, storing one row per CDR3 protein. The sample holds more than 350,000 distinct CDR3 sequences, 30% to 40% seen once. Sequenced input: blood. The source of these receptors is a girl aged 2 to 10 with multiple sclerosis. The CDR3 runs from the conserved cysteine through the conserved F or W. The D gene is left open where the match is weak. Clone size, where shown, is once, few, many, or a class for clones that have expanded.

d_call clone_size j_call v_call cdr3_aa cdr3_nt
- - TRBJ2-1 TRBV20-1 CSATSLGPPRGEQFF TGCAGTGCGACGTCACTAGGGCCCCCAAGGGGTGAGCAGTTCTTC
TRBD1 - TRBJ2-5 TRBV12-3/TRBV12-4 CASSSPAKDRGEETQYF TGTGCCAGCAGCAGTCCCGCAAAGGACAGGGGGGAAGAGACCCAGTACTTC
TRBD2 few TRBJ2-1 TRBV20-1 CSATSGTYNEQFF TGCAGTGCTACTAGCGGGACCTACAATGAGCAGTTCTTC
- few TRBJ1-2 TRBV20-1 CSARDGGRGYYGYTF TGCAGTGCTAGAGATGGGGGGCGGGGATACTATGGCTACACCTTC
- - TRBJ1-5 TRBV6-6 CASSYPVDLGPQHF TGTGCCAGCAGTTACCCCGTGGACCTAGGGCCCCAGCATTTT
TRBD2 few TRBJ2-7 TRBV29-1 CSVETSGRFHEQYF TGCAGCGTTGAAACTAGCGGGAGATTCCACGAGCAGTACTTC
TRBD1 - TRBJ1-6 TRBV27 CASSLTRQGLNSPLHF TGTGCCAGCAGTTTAACAAGACAGGGTTTGAATTCACCCCTCCACTTT
TRBD1 few TRBJ2-5 TRBV6-1 CASTGGVRIIETQYF TGTGCCAGCACAGGGGGCGTTCGAATTATCGAGACCCAGTACTTC
- few TRBJ2-7 TRBV5-1 CASSFFFSYEQYF TGCGCCAGCAGCTTTTTTTTCTCCTACGAGCAGTACTTC
- - TRBJ1-1 TRBV12-3/TRBV12-4 CASSFIGSWGGEWTEAFF TGTGCCAGCAGTTTCATTGGTTCGTGGGGGGGGGAGTGGACTGAAGCTTTCTTT